What follows are 24 T cell receptor beta chains derived from one specimen sequenced in a study of sequential checkpoint blockade in melanoma. The treatment is: randomized to nivolumab then ipilimumab (arm A) or the reverse (arm B). The data were produced by immunoSEQ multiplex PCR, yet TCRdb's version contains in-frame clones alone and is incomplete. The repertoire consists of under 4,000 clones, with roughly 17% occurring once and the leading ten covering 13% to 15%. Sample: tumor tissue (inferred from file names), taken from a patient given nivolumab and ipilimumab in sequence. These receptors were taken from a human donor with melanoma.

This clone qualifies as medium-sized. The CDR3 loop reads CATRDTTGVEKLFF. CDR3 DNA sequence: TGTGCCACCCGGGATACTACAGGGGTTGAAAAACTGTTTTTT. This chain uses TRBV15 with TRBJ1-4; 7 positions agree with TRBD1. Losses at the gene ends were 8 bases for V and 7 bases for J; bases not matched to a gene: 10. The germline gives CDR1 LNHNV, CDR2 YYDKDF (reference sequence). The CDR3 runs 14 residues.

In its sample, this clone ranks as large. This sequence joins TRBV6-8 and TRBJ1-2; D not resolved. The germline gives CDR1 MNHGY, CDR2 SAAAGT. The CDR3 is 13 amino acids. Trimming left V 2 bases short and J 4 bases short, with 8 bases between. This CDR3 reads CASSYAASYGYTF. CDR3 bases: TGTGCCAGCAGTTACGCAGCATCCTATGGCTACACCTTC.

This clone was recorded a few times. The chain uses TRBV19 and TRBJ2-3, with D perhaps matching TRBD1 (6 bases). CDR1 and CDR2 from the germline V gene are LNHDA and SQIVND (reference sequence). The CDR3 contains 15 residues. Between the trimmed V and J ends, which lost 3 bases and 1 base, there was a span of 11 bases. The CDR3 nucleotides read TGTGCCAGTAGTATGACCGGACAGCGCACAGATACGCAGTATTTT. Translation: CASSMTGQRTDTQYF.

In its sample, this clone ranks as medium-sized. This chain uses TRBV9 with TRBJ2-4; the D is unclear. Germline V gene sequence: CDR1 SGDLS, CDR2 YYNGEE. The CDR3 runs 14 residues. V was clipped by 0 bases and J by 6 bases, with 10 bases between them. CDR3 region: CASSVGPVLNIQYF. Written as DNA, the CDR3 is TGTGCCAGCAGCGTAGGCCCCGTGCTAAACATTCAGTACTTC.

This clone was counted many times. The V and J genes are TRBV11-3 and TRBJ2-2, with TRBD2 matching over 14 bases. This CDR3 contains 19 residues. CDR1 is SGHNT, CDR2 YENEEA, per germline. V shed 5 bases and J 1 base; nucleotides not matched to a gene: 9. CDR3 in amino acids: CASSPRLAGGHQNTGELFF. CDR3 bases: TGTGCCAGCAGCCCCCGACTAGCGGGGGGGCATCAGAACACCGGGGAGCTGTTTTTT.

By sample fraction, this clone is medium-sized (0.01 to 0.1%). The V gene is TRBV9, the J gene TRBJ1-1; TRBD1 matches at 10 bases. Unmatched junction bases numbered 12, after V lost 2 bases and J lost 8 bases. CDR3 size: 16 residues. Looked up from germline, CDR1 is SGDLS and CDR2 is YYNGEE. The DNA for the CDR3 is TGTGCCAGCAGCGTTGGCGGGGGACAGGGGATCGTCGAAGCTTTCTTT. Translation gives CASSVGGGQGIVEAFF. Based on the CDR3 plus reference TRBV9 and TRBJ1-1, the full variable domain is DSGVTQTPKHLITATGQRVTLRCSPRSGDLSVYWYQQSLDQGLQFLIQYYNGEERAKGNILERFSAQQFPDLHSELNLSSLELGDSALYFCASSVGGGQGIVEAFFGQGTRLTVV.

The table lists this clone with a few counts. The genes are TRBV18 and TRBJ2-2; D perhaps matches TRBD1 (6 bases). V lost 5 bases, J lost 6 bases, and 16 bases lay in between. This CDR3 spans 15 amino acids. Germline lookup yields CDR1 KGHSH and CDR2 LQKENI. The CDR3 reads CASSSSQGKAGELFF. The CDR3 DNA sequence: TGTGCCAGCTCATCTTCACAGGGTAAAGCCGGGGAGCTGTTTTTT.

A few counts support this clone. The chain couples TRBV19 to TRBJ1-4, with D unclear. The germline V and J ends were trimmed by 3 bases and 5 bases, with 7 bases remaining between them. Germline V gene lookup returns CDR1 LNHDA and CDR2 SQIVND (reference sequence). The CDR3 totals 13 residues. CDR3 in amino acids: CASSIGRNEKLFF. The CDR3 DNA sequence: TGTGCCAGTAGTATTGGGCGGAATGAAAAACTGTTTTTT.

The V and J genes are TRBV19 and TRBJ2-1, with 7 nucleotides matching TRBD2. Trimming at V came to 4 bases and at J to 4 bases, leaving 4 bases not matched to a gene. In germline, CDR1 is LNHDA, CDR2 SQIVND (reference sequence). The CDR3 has 14 amino acids. As DNA, the CDR3 is TGTGCCAGTAGTAGCGGGAGTTTTTACAATGAGCAGTTCTTC. It translates to CASSSGSFYNEQFF. Filled out from reference TRBV19 and TRBJ2-1, the complete variable domain reads DGGITQSPKYLFRKEGQNVTLSCEQNLNHDAMYWYRQDPGQGLRLIYYSQIVNDFQKGDIAEGYSVSREKKESFPLTVTSAQKNPTAFYLCASSSGSFYNEQFFGPGTRLTVL.

The rearrangement joins TRBV23-1 to TRBJ2-2, with D hard to call. TRBV23-1 is given ORF status, its function remaining uncertain. V was trimmed by 6 bases and J by 11 bases, leaving 16 bases between them. The CDR3 extends over 13 amino acids. The CDR3 region is CASSTNTERELFF. The CDR3 bases are TGCGCCAGCAGCACTAACACGGAACGCGAGCTGTTTTTT.

V is TRBV6-8 and J is TRBJ2-1; D is unclear. The V end lost 3 bases, the J end lost 7 bases, and 10 bases lay between the germline ends. Germline V gene sequence: CDR1 MNHGY, CDR2 SAAAGT. CDR3 size: 13 residues. CDR3 residues: CASSYSMPNEQFF. The CDR3 DNA follows: TGTGCCAGCAGTTATAGCATGCCAAATGAGCAGTTCTTC.

This clone was recorded a few times. The CDR3 DNA is TGTGCCAGCAGGGTCGGGACAGTCGGGCAGTACTTC. Protein product: CASRVGTVGQYF. This sequence joins TRBV9 and TRBJ2-7, with 7 bases aligning to TRBD1. The CDR3 runs 12 residues. From germline, CDR1 is SGDLS and CDR2 YYNGEE. V lost 5 bases and J lost 9; bases outside the gene matches: 8.

This clone was detected only a few times. The chain combines TRBV6-7 with TRBJ2-7; D is ambiguous. TRBV6-7 is filed as an ORF, its function uncertain. Trimming pared 7 bases from V and 5 bases from J, leaving 9 bases between. This CDR3 contains 11 residues. CDR3 in amino acids: CASTAIHEQYF. CDR3 nucleotide sequence: TGTGCCAGCACCGCCATCCACGAGCAGTACTTC.

This clone was detected a few times. For the CDR3, the DNA is TGTGCCAGCAGATCTAGCGGGTACGAGCAGTACTTC. Protein product: CASRSSGYEQYF. V gene TRBV6-8 combines with J gene TRBJ2-7; 8 bases align to TRBD2. CDR1 and CDR2 (germline): MNHGY, SAAAGT. The CDR3 length is 12 residues. Trimming cost V 6 bases and J 4 bases; bases outside gene matches: 2.

This clone was found many times. The chain employs TRBV11-3 and TRBJ2-7; possibly TRBD1 for D (5 bases). The CDR3 has 14 amino acids. CDR1 is SGHNT and CDR2 is YENEEA in the germline V gene. Trimming shortened V by 4 bases and J by 3 bases, and 13 bases separated the two germline ends. Here the CDR3 reads CASSWGRSIYEQYF. In DNA, the CDR3 is TGTGCCAGCAGCTGGGGCAGGTCAATCTACGAGCAGTACTTC.

The chain combines TRBV30 with TRBJ2-7, with D possibly being TRBD1 (5 bases). Germline lookup yields CDR1 GTSNPN and CDR2 SVGIG (reference sequence). With 8 bases removed from V and 2 bases from J, the gap between germline ends came to 16 bases. This CDR3 comprises 13 residues. The CDR3 coding sequence is TGTGCCCGGGCGGACACCCTAACCTACGAGCAGTACTTC. The encoded protein is CARADTLTYEQYF.

This clone was detected many times. The chain couples TRBV9 to TRBJ1-1; no firm D call. The V and J ends lost 5 bases and 4 bases respectively, with 24 bases between them. Germline V gene sequence: CDR1 SGDLS, CDR2 YYNGEE. This CDR3 comprises 17 residues. The CDR3 DNA is TGTGCCAGCAGAGCCGGTCGCCACACCGGTATAAGCACTGAAGCTTTCTTT. It is translated as CASRAGRHTGISTEAFF.

This clone was counted between two and nine times. This chain connects TRBV30 to TRBJ2-7, with D perhaps given as TRBD1 or TRBD2 (5 bases each). CDR1 GTSNPN and CDR2 SVGIG come from the germline V gene (reference sequence). This CDR3 is 14 amino acids long. V lost 0 bases, J lost 6 bases, and 15 bases lay in between. This CDR3 is CAWSVWGRTSEQYF. The CDR3 DNA follows: TGTGCCTGGAGTGTGTGGGGGAGAACGAGCGAGCAGTACTTC.

The chain joins TRBV6-8 to TRBJ1-2; 7 nucleotides match TRBD1. The CDR3 loop spans 14 amino acids. V gave up 7 bases and J gave up 0 bases; unmatched junction bases: 5. Germline V lookup: CDR1 MNHGY, CDR2 SAAAGT. The CDR3 nucleotides read TGTGCCAGCACCGGGACAGAAGCTAACTATGGCTACACCTTC. It yields the protein CASTGTEANYGYTF.

This clone is labeled medium-sized (0.01 to 0.1%). This chain links TRBV11-3 with TRBJ2-2, with TRBD1 identical over 9 bases. V gave up 7 bases and J gave up 6 bases; unmatched junction bases: 9. CDR3 length: 15 amino acids. Germline V CDR1 and CDR2: SGHNT, YENEEA. The CDR3 reads CASKRDRDSPGELFF. The CDR3 nucleotides read TGTGCCAGCAAACGGGACAGGGATTCACCCGGGGAGCTGTTTTTT.

This rearrangement joins TRBV18 to TRBJ2-7, with 12 bases lining up with TRBD1. This CDR3 spans 15 amino acids. Germline V gives CDR1 KGHSH, CDR2 LQKENI. With 7 bases clipped from V and 2 bases from J, the junction kept 6 bases outside the gene matches. The CDR3 nucleotides are TGTGCCAGCTTGACCGGGACAGGGGGCACCTACGAGCAGTACTTC. This gives the protein CASLTGTGGTYEQYF. Full variable domain (rest looked up from reference TRBV18 and TRBJ2-7): NAGVMQNPRHLVRRRGQEARLRCSPMKGHSHVYWYRQLPEEGLKFMVYLQKENIIDESGMPKERFSAEFPKEGPSILRIQQVVRGDSAAYFCASLTGTGGTYEQYFGPGTRLTVT.

This clone was recorded a few times. The rearrangement uses TRBV11-3 and TRBJ2-1, with TRBD2 matching 10 bases. Germline assignment: CDR1 SGHNT and CDR2 YENEEA. Trimming removed 3 bases from V and 9 bases from J; junction bases left unmatched: 14. The CDR3 runs 17 residues. In DNA form, the CDR3 reads TGTGCCAGCAGCTTGAGTAGGGATAGCGGGGGGCGGGGTGAGCAGTTCTTC. Residues: CASSLSRDSGGRGEQFF.

In its sample, this clone was seen many times. This chain joins TRBV1 and TRBJ2-7; the table's D call TRBD2 went unverified against the DNA. TRBV1 is a known pseudogene. CDR3 length: 16 amino acids. The CDR3 DNA reads TGCGCCAGCAGCCAAGACTTCCCGGGGGTCACCTACGAGCAGTACTTC. It is translated as CASSQDFPGVTYEQYF.

CDR3 coding DNA: TGCAGCGTTGAAAGTCGCAGAACAGACACTGAAGCTTTCTTT. Translating it yields CSVESRRTDTEAFF. The chain employs TRBV29-1 and TRBJ1-1; D is ambiguous. V shed 2 bases and J shed 3 bases, with 13 bases lying between them. Germline-derived CDR1 and CDR2 are SQVTM and ANQGSEA. There are 14 residues in the CDR3.